The 11 T cell receptor beta chains in this list originate from one sample, sequenced in a study of T cell responses to AZD1222 COVID-19 vaccine. Profiled with immunoSEQ multiplex PCR; TCRdb holds only in-frame clones, not every one. The profile shows some 150,000 clones, approximately 90% of them singletons. The specimen comprised peripheral blood, sampled on day 0 of AZD1222 vaccination. The receptors derive from an adult in good health.

On this clone itself: The missing conserved phenylalanine or tryptophan at the end of this CDR3 makes a read error likely. The DNA is left out, because the CDR3 cannot be placed on it with certainty; the CDR3 is given as TCRdb lists it. The chain recombines TRBV28 with TRBJ1-2. CDR1 MDHEN and CDR2 SYDVKM come from the germline V gene. The CDR3 is made up of 10 amino acids, end residues included. Here the CDR3 reads CASSFHGVEY.

The count of this clone is one. The V call is TRBV3-1 (or the pseudogene TRBV3-2), the J call TRBJ1-5; D is undetermined. Looked up from germline, CDR1 is LGHDT and CDR2 is YNNKEL (reference sequence). The CDR3 totals 16 residues. V lost 1 base, J lost 3 bases, and 13 bases lay in between. The CDR3 DNA follows: TGTGCCAGCAGCCAAGGCCGGGATACCCACAATCAGCCCCAGCATTTT. Its protein is CASSQGRDTHNQPQHF.

The chain has TRBV19 and TRBJ1-1; maybe TRBD1 (6 bases). CDR3 length: 10 residues. Trimming cost V 10 bases and J 4 bases, with 7 bases left between them. Germline loops: CDR1 LNHDA, CDR2 SQIVND (reference sequence). CDR3 DNA: TGTGCCACACAGGGCACTGAAGCTTTCTTT. It specifies CATQGTEAFF.

This clone was detected only once. This rearrangement joins TRBV25-1 to TRBJ2-2, with 8 bases lining up with TRBD1. The CDR3 covers 16 residues. Looked up from germline, CDR1 is MGHDK and CDR2 is SYGVNS. Trimming cost V 3 bases and J 0 bases; bases outside gene matches: 3. In DNA form, the CDR3 reads TGTGCCAGCAGTGACCTGGGACAGGCGAACACCGGGGAGCTGTTTTTT. Translating gives CASSDLGQANTGELFF. Based on the CDR3 plus reference TRBV25-1 and TRBJ2-2, the full variable domain is EADIYQTPRYLVIGTGKKITLECSQTMGHDKMYWYQQDPGMELHLIHYSYGVNSTEKGDLSSESTVSRIRTEHFPLTLESARPSHTSQYLCASSDLGQANTGELFFGEGSRLTVL.

This chain links TRBV25-1 with TRBJ1-2; D is uncertain. V was pared by 3 bases and J by 8 bases, with 7 bases between. This CDR3 spans 11 amino acids. Germline loops: CDR1 MGHDK, CDR2 SYGVNS. CDR3 bases: TGTGCCAGCAGTGATTGGAAGGGCTACACCTTC. Residues: CASSDWKGYTF.

The V call is TRBV5-3, the J call TRBJ1-2; a possible D gene is TRBD1 (6 bases). TRBV5-3 is an ORF, and what it does is uncertain. The germline V and J ends were trimmed by 10 bases and 4 bases, with 20 bases remaining between them. The CDR3 runs 14 residues. The DNA for the CDR3 is TGTGCCCGCACGGACAGTGTCCCTTTCTATGGCTACACCTTC. It translates to CARTDSVPFYGYTF.

The rearrangement uses TRBV2 and TRBJ2-1; D remains ambiguous. The CDR3 sequence is 13 residues long. The germline gives CDR1 SNHLY, CDR2 FYNNEI. V lost 6 bases, J lost 0 bases, and 6 bases lay in between. In nucleotides, the CDR3 is TGTGCCAGCAGGCTCGACTCCTACAATGAGCAGTTCTTC. Protein product: CASRLDSYNEQFF.

This clone has only one observation. This chain links TRBV19 with TRBJ2-5; 7 nucleotides match TRBD1. The CDR3 is 14 residues long. Trimming cost V 5 bases and J 5 bases; bases outside gene matches: 8. CDR1 is LNHDA, CDR2 SQIVND, per germline (reference sequence). The CDR3 protein is CASSVTGVDETQYF. The DNA of the CDR3 is TGTGCCAGTAGTGTAACAGGGGTAGACGAGACCCAGTACTTC.

The V and J genes are TRBV7-2 and TRBJ1-2, with TRBD1 as a possible D gene (5 bases). This CDR3 spans 17 amino acids. Germline CDR1 reads SGHTA; CDR2 reads FQGNSA. Trimming removed 2 bases from V and 1 base from J, with 17 bases in between. The CDR3 coding sequence is TGTGCCAGCAGCTTAATCCTTTGGGGGAAGGATAACTATGGCTACACCTTC. Translated, it gives CASSLILWGKDNYGYTF.

The gene calls are TRBV25-1 and TRBJ2-7; no definite D call. From germline, CDR1 is MGHDK and CDR2 SYGVNS. Trimming stripped 4 bases from V and 3 bases from J, with 7 bases between. There are 12 residues in the CDR3. The chain's CDR3 is CASSGPYYEQYF. The CDR3 DNA is TGTGCCAGCAGTGGACCGTACTACGAGCAGTACTTC.

The CDR3 spells CASSQGARQPQHF. The CDR3 DNA is TGTGCCAGCAGTCAGGGGGCGAGGCAGCCCCAGCATTTT. V gene TRBV27 combines with J gene TRBJ1-5; 8 bases are shared with TRBD1. The CDR3 spans 13 residues. Germline CDR1 MNHEY, CDR2 SMNVEV (reference sequence). V lost 5 bases, J lost 7 bases, and 4 bases stayed unmatched.